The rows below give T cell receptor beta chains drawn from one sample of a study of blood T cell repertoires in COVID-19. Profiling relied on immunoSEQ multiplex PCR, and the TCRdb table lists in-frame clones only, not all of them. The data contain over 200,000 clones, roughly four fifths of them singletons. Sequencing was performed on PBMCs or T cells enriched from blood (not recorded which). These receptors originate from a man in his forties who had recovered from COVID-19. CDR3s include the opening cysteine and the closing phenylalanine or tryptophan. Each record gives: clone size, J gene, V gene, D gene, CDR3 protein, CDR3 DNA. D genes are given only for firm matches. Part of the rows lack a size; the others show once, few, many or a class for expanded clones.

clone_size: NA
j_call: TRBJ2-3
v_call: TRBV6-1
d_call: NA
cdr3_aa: CASSDRLADTQYF
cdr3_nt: TGTGCCAGCAGTGACCGACTGGCAGATACGCAGTATTTT

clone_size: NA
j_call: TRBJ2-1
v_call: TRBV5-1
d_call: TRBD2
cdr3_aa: CASSLVAGDGGYEQFF
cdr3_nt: TGCGCCAGCAGCTTGGTAGCGGGAGACGGGGGATATGAGCAGTTCTTC

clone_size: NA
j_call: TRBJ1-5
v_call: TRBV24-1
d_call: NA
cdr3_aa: CATSEAGFGNQPQHF
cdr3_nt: TGTGCCACCAGTGAGGCAGGGTTCGGCAATCAGCCCCAGCATTTT

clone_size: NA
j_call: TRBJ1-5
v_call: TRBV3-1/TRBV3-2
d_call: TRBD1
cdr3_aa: CASSQDTGGESKHF
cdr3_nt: TGTGCCAGCAGCCAAGACACAGGGGGCGAGTCGAAGCATTTT

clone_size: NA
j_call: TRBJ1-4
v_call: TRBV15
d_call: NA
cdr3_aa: CATSSTGSGEKLFF
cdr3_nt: TGTGCCACCAGCAGCACAGGGTCGGGTGAAAAACTGTTTTTT

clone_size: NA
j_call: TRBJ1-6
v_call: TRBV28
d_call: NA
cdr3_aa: CASSFGSSYNSPLHF
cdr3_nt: TGTGCCAGCAGTTTTGGGAGCTCCTATAATTCACCCCTCCACTTT

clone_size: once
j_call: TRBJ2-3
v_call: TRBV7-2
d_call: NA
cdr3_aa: CASKSVDTQYF
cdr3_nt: TGTGCCAGCAAATCCGTAGATACGCAGTATTTT

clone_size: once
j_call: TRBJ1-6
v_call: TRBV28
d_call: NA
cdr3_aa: CASRLGGRGSNSPLHF
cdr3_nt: TGTGCCAGCAGATTAGGGGGGCGCGGGAGTAATTCACCCCTCCACTTT

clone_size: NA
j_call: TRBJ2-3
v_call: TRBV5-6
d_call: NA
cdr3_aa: CASSSRGFSTDTQYF
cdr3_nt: TGTGCCAGCAGCTCCAGGGGATTTAGCACAGATACGCAGTATTTT

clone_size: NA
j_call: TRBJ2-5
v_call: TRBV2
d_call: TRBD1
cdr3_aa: CASSSDRVQETQYF
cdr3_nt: TGTGCCAGCAGCTCGGACAGGGTCCAAGAGACCCAGTACTTC

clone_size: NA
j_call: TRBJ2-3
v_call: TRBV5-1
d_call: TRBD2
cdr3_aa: CASSLEGGLADTQYF
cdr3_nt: TGCGCCAGCAGCTTGGAGGGAGGGTTGGCAGATACGCAGTATTTT

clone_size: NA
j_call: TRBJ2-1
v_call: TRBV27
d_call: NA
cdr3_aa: CASSYSSYNEQFF
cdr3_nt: TGTGCCAGCAGCTACTCTTCTTACAATGAGCAGTTCTTC

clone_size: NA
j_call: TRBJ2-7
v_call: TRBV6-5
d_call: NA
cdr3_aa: CASIRNYEQYF
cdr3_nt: TGTGCCAGCATCAGGAACTACGAGCAGTACTTC

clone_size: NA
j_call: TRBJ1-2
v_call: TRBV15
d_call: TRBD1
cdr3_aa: CATSRESSTGLNYGYTF
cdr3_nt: TGTGCCACCAGCAGAGAGTCCTCGACAGGGCTTAACTATGGCTACACCTTC

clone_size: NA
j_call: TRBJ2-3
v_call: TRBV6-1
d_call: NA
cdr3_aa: CASSRLQGDTQYF
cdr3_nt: TGTGCCAGCAGCCGGCTCCAGGGAGATACGCAGTATTTT

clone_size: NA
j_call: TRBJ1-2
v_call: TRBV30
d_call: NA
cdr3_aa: CACHQTGLGYTF
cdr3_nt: TGTGCCTGCCACCAGACAGGCCTAGGCTACACCTTC

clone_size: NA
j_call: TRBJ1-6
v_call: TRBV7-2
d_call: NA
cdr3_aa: CASSPGASPLHF
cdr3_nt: TGTGCCAGCAGCCCAGGGGCTTCACCCCTCCACTTT

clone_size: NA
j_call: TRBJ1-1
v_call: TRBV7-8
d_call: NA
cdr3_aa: CASSFNRGTEAFF
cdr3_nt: TGTGCCAGCAGCTTTAATAGAGGGACTGAAGCTTTCTTT

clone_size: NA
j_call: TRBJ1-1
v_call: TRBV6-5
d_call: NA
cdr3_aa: CASSYVIGALNTEAFF
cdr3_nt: TGTGCCAGCAGTTACGTCATAGGGGCCCTGAACACTGAAGCTTTCTTT

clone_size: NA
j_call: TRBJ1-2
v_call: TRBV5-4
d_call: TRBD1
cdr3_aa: CASSFRDRGQSGYTF
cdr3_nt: TGTGCCAGCAGCTTCCGGGACAGGGGGCAGAGTGGCTACACCTTC

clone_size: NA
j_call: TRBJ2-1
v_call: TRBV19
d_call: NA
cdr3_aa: CASRASSHSYNEQFF
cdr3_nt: TGTGCCAGTAGGGCCTCAAGTCACTCCTACAATGAGCAGTTCTTC

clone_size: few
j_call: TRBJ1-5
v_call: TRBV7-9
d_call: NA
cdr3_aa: CASSVGLPQVYPQHF
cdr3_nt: TGTGCCAGCAGCGTGGGACTGCCGCAGGTTTATCCCCAGCATTTT

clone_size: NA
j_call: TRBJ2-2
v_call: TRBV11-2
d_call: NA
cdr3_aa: CASRLVRNTGELFF
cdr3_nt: TGTGCCAGCAGACTAGTAAGGAACACCGGGGAGCTGTTTTTT

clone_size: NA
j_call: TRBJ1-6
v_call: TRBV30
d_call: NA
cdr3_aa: CAWRQGSPLHF
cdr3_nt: TGTGCCTGGAGACAGGGATCACCCCTCCACTTT

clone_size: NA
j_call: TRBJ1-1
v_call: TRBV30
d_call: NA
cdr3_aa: CAWNRDTEAFF
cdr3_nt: TGTGCCTGGAACAGGGATACAGAAGCTTTCTTT

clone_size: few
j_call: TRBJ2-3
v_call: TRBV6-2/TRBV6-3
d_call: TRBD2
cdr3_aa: CASSFGTSGGGTDTQYF
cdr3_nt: TGTGCCAGCAGTTTCGGGACTAGCGGGGGAGGCACAGATACGCAGTATTTT

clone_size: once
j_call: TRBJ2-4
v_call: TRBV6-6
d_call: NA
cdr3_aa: CASSPGVGKNIQYF
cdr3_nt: TGTGCCAGCAGCCCCGGGGTAGGCAAAAACATTCAGTACTTC

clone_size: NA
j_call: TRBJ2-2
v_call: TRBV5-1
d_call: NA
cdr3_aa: CASSRLAPNTGELFF
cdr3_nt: TGCGCCAGCAGCCGGCTAGCGCCGAACACCGGGGAGCTGTTTTTT

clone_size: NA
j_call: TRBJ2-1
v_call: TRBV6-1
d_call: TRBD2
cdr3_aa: CASSDPGGSKVEQFF
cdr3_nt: TGTGCCAGCAGTGATCCCGGCGGGAGTAAGGTTGAGCAGTTCTTC

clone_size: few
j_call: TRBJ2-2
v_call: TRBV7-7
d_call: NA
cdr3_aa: CASSPDPGGGIGELFF
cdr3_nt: TGTGCCAGCAGCCCAGACCCAGGCGGGGGCATTGGGGAGCTGTTTTTT

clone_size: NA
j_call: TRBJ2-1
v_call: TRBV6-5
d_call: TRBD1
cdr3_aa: CASSYSTGYEQFF
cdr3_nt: TGTGCCAGCAGTTACTCGACAGGGTATGAGCAGTTCTTC

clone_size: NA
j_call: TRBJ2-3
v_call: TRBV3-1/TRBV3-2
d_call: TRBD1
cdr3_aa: CASSPADRGGTDTQYF
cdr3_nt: TGTGCCAGCAGCCCAGCCGACAGGGGTGGAACAGATACGCAGTATTTT

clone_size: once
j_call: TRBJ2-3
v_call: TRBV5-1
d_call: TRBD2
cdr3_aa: CASSWAGTSGVLADTQYF
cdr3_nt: TGCGCCAGCAGCTGGGCCGGGACTAGCGGGGTATTAGCAGATACGCAGTATTTT

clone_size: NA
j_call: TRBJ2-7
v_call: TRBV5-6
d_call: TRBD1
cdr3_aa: CASSFGGQGEVAYEQYF
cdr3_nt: TGTGCCAGCAGCTTCGGGGGACAGGGCGAAGTTGCCTACGAGCAGTACTTC

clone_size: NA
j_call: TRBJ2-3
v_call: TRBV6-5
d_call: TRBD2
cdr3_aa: CASSYSSGGAIDTQYF
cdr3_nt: TGTGCCAGCAGTTACTCTAGCGGGGGGGCCATAGATACGCAGTATTTT

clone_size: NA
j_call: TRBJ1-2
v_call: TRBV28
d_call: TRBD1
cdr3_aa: CASRAHRGDYGYTF
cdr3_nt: TGTGCCAGCAGAGCCCACAGGGGAGACTATGGCTACACCTTC

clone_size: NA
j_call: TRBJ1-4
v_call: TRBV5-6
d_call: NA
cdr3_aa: CASSSVRSAEKLFF
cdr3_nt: TGTGCCAGCAGCTCAGTACGATCCGCCGAAAAACTGTTTTTT

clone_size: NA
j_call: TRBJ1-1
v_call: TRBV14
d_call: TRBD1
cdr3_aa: CASSQRQGGGSAEAFF
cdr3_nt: TGTGCCAGCAGCCAACGACAGGGCGGGGGGTCGGCTGAAGCTTTCTTT

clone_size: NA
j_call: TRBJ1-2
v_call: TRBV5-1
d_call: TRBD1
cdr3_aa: CASSHRNTTGKNHGYTF
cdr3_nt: TGCGCCAGCAGCCATAGGAACACGACAGGGAAGAACCATGGCTACACCTTC

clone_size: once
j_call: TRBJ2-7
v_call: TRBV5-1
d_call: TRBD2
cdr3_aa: CASSPLAGADGEQYF
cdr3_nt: TGCGCCAGCAGCCCATTAGCGGGAGCGGATGGCGAGCAGTACTTC

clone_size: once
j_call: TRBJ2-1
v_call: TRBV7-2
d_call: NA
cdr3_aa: CASSSNGGMGEQFF
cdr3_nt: TGTGCCAGCAGTAGTAACGGGGGAATGGGCGAGCAGTTCTTC

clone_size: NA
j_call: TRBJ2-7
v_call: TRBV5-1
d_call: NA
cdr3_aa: CASSLDVVRDYEQYF
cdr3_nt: TGCGCCAGCAGCTTGGACGTGGTGAGAGACTACGAGCAGTACTTC

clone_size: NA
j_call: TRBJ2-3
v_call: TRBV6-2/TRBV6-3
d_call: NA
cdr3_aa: CASSWRGGTDTQYF
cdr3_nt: TGTGCCAGCAGTTGGAGGGGTGGCACAGATACGCAGTATTTT

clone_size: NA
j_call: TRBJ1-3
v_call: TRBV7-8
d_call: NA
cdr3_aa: CASSLVTAGNTIYF
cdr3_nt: TGTGCCAGCAGCTTAGTTACAGCTGGAAACACCATATATTTT

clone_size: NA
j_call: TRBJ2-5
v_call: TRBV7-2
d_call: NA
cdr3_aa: CASSYSGHAQETQYF
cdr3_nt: TGTGCCAGCAGCTACTCGGGACACGCCCAAGAGACCCAGTACTTC

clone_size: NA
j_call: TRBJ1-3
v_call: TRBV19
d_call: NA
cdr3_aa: CASIGRGREGNTIYF
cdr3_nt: TGTGCCAGTATCGGGAGGGGACGGGAAGGAAACACCATATATTTT

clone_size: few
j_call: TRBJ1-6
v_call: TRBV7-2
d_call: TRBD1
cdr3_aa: CASSRGQALNSPLHF
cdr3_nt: TGTGCCAGCAGCCGCGGACAGGCGCTTAATTCACCCCTCCACTTT

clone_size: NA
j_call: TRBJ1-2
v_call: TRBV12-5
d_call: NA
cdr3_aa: CASGSLTSSGYTF
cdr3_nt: TGTGCTAGTGGTTCCCTGACATCTTCCGGCTACACCTTC

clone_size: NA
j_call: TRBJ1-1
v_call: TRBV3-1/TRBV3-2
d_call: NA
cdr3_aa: CASSPPGGSEAFF
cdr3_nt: TGTGCCAGCAGCCCCCCGGGGGGGTCTGAAGCTTTCTTT

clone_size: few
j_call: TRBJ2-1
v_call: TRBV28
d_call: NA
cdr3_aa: CASSSIPSVRVKQFF
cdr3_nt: TGTGCCAGCAGCTCCATCCCCTCCGTTCGCGTGAAGCAGTTCTTC

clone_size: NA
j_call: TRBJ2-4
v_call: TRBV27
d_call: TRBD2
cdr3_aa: CASSEGLAELLAKNIQYF
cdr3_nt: TGTGCCAGCAGTGAGGGACTAGCGGAGCTACTAGCCAAAAACATTCAGTACTTC

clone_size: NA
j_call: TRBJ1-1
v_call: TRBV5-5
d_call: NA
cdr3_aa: CASSVGGSAEAFF
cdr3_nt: TGTGCCAGCAGCGTCGGAGGGTCGGCTGAAGCTTTCTTT

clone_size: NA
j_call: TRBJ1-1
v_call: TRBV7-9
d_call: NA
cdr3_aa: CASSDTGGNTEAFF
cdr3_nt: TGTGCCAGCAGCGATACAGGCGGAAACACTGAAGCTTTCTTT